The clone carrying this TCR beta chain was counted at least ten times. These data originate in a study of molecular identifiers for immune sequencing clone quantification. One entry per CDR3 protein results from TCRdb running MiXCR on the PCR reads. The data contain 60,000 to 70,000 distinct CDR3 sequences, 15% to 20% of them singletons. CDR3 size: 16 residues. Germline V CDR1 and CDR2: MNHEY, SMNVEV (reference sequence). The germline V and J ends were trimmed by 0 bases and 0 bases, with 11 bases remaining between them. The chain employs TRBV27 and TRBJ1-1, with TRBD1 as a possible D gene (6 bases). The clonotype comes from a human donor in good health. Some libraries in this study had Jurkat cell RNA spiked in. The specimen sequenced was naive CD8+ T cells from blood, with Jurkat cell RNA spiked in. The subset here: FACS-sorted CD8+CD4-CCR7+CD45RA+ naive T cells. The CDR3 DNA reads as TGTGCCAGCAGTTTATCTACAGGGATAATGAACACTGAAGCTTTCTTT. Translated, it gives CASSLSTGIMNTEAFF.